A selection of T cell receptor beta chains follows, all from one sample in a study of spatial heterogeneity in lung cancer. TCRdb reanalysed the 5' RACE reads using MiXCR and keeps one entry per CDR3 protein. This repertoire shows 45,000 or so distinct CDR3 sequences, 12% found once; its top ten account for roughly 40%. The sequencing used PBMCs, collected at surgery. The receptors come from a female donor with early-stage non-small cell lung cancer. CDR3s include the opening cysteine and the closing phenylalanine or tryptophan. D genes are given only for firm matches.

j_call: TRBJ2-7
v_call: TRBV6-5
d_call: TRBD1
cdr3_aa: CASSYRGQGFNEQYF

j_call: TRBJ2-1
v_call: TRBV20-1
d_call: TRBD2
cdr3_aa: CSARTSLAGRNEQFF

j_call: TRBJ2-7
v_call: TRBV12-3/TRBV12-4
d_call: -
cdr3_aa: CASRSSDEQYF

j_call: TRBJ2-5
v_call: TRBV12-3/TRBV12-4
d_call: -
cdr3_aa: CASTMRGGGETQYF

j_call: TRBJ2-3
v_call: TRBV4-3
d_call: -
cdr3_aa: CASSHSIRDTQYF

j_call: TRBJ1-1
v_call: TRBV6-5
d_call: -
cdr3_aa: CASFGTEGWGAFF

j_call: TRBJ2-6
v_call: TRBV29-1
d_call: TRBD1
cdr3_aa: CSVGLPGTGAGANVLTF

j_call: TRBJ2-6
v_call: TRBV11-2
d_call: -
cdr3_aa: CASSTLTGNAGANVLTF

j_call: TRBJ1-3
v_call: TRBV5-1
d_call: -
cdr3_aa: CASSLGQGEAGNTIYF

j_call: TRBJ1-1
v_call: TRBV29-1
d_call: -
cdr3_aa: CSVALGGATEAFF

j_call: TRBJ2-7
v_call: TRBV30
d_call: TRBD1
cdr3_aa: CAWNRQGSSYEQYF

j_call: TRBJ1-1
v_call: TRBV21-1
d_call: -
cdr3_aa: CASSKGRGRGNTEAFF

j_call: TRBJ1-2
v_call: TRBV19
d_call: -
cdr3_aa: CASRLVNYGYTF

j_call: TRBJ1-1
v_call: TRBV29-1
d_call: TRBD1
cdr3_aa: CSVEGQTGKVYGEAFF

j_call: TRBJ2-1
v_call: TRBV5-1
d_call: TRBD2
cdr3_aa: CASSGGLAGTYNEQFF

j_call: TRBJ2-5
v_call: TRBV19
d_call: -
cdr3_aa: CASSIASAETQYF

j_call: TRBJ2-1
v_call: TRBV5-6
d_call: TRBD1
cdr3_aa: CASSNLRQGVNEQFF

j_call: TRBJ1-2
v_call: TRBV6-5
d_call: -
cdr3_aa: CASSPRGRMDGYTF

j_call: TRBJ2-3
v_call: TRBV7-8
d_call: TRBD1
cdr3_aa: CASSPRGGTGNTDTQYF

j_call: TRBJ1-1
v_call: TRBV12-5
d_call: -
cdr3_aa: CASARPNSDGEAFF